Listed below are T cell receptor beta chains from one sample, sequenced in a study of vaccination and CD4 T cells after COVID-19. One entry per CDR3 protein, called by TCRdb with MiXCR from the PCR reads. This sample has 20,000 to 25,000 distinct CDR3 sequences, with around 50% found just once. No cognate antigen is known for these TCRs. The sequencing sample was made of CD4+ T cells from blood, cultured in vitro. The receptors originated from a human donor who had recovered from COVID-19. CDR3s leave out the opening cysteine and the closing phenylalanine or tryptophan. The order of the fields is J gene, V gene, CDR3 protein.

>TRBJ1-2|TRBV19
ASSIRDGYGYT
>TRBJ1-1|TRBV18
ASPPPPGTEAF
>TRBJ2-1|TRBV7-9
ASSLRSGRLRSYNEQF
>TRBJ2-1|TRBV7-8
ASSLSGSRHNEQF
>TRBJ2-2|TRBV20-1
SARDRWRGELF
>TRBJ1-2|TRBV19
ASSMGRTNYGYT
>TRBJ1-2|TRBV19
ASTPQLGTGHGYT
>TRBJ2-7|TRBV6-5
ASSSFRGPYEQY
>TRBJ2-3|TRBV2
ASSFGTGHGDTQY
>TRBJ2-5|TRBV7-2
ASSGQGQGQETQY
>TRBJ1-1|TRBV19
ASSIVGVNTEAF
>TRBJ1-1|TRBV19
ASSMEGMNTEAF
>TRBJ2-1|TRBV5-1
ASSLEYAEQF
>TRBJ1-5|TRBV4-1
ASSQQGDQPQH
>TRBJ2-3|TRBV7-6
ASSSTSTDTQY
>TRBJ2-1|TRBV6-1
ASSELLSGRAQWRNEQF
>TRBJ1-1|TRBV4-1
ASSRGRGLPDTEAF
>TRBJ2-7|TRBV10-2
ASSERAERGPYEQY
>TRBJ1-1|TRBV4-1
ASSPLNRGFTEAF
>TRBJ2-7|TRBV28
ASSTTSGIRRYEQY
>TRBJ2-5|TRBV2
ASSADRVETQY
>TRBJ2-5|TRBV14
ASSQGTQETQY
>TRBJ1-1|TRBV19
ASIDREGGNTEAF
>TRBJ1-1|TRBV9
ASSVVSRNTEAF
>TRBJ1-2|TRBV6-4
ASSEQGGGYGYT
>TRBJ2-4|TRBV19
ASSIVSGTGGNIQY
>TRBJ2-3|TRBV2
ASSWTGGADTQY
>TRBJ2-7|TRBV7-6
ASSLASGDTYEQY
>TRBJ2-4|TRBV6-5
ASSYSILGLAKNIQY
>TRBJ2-3|TRBV27
ASSLSGRKGTQY
>TRBJ1-2|TRBV4-3
ASSQEDRSDGYT
>TRBJ1-1|TRBV6-5
ASSYSEQGNTEAF
>TRBJ1-4|TRBV28
ASSWASLEEKLF
>TRBJ2-2|TRBV6-5
ASSYRPAGGHGELF
>TRBJ2-5|TRBV28
ASSPPFSGRETQY
>TRBJ2-3|TRBV5-4
ASSKGQERGTDTQY
>TRBJ2-7|TRBV20-1
SARQAGNSYEQY
>TRBJ2-1|TRBV7-2
ASSSRTRTNEQF
>TRBJ2-2|TRBV5-1
ASSPTEPTGELF
>TRBJ2-2|TRBV2
ASREQGRVSTGELF
>TRBJ1-1|TRBV12-3/TRBV12-4
ASSFVVGDRVNTEAF
>TRBJ1-2|TRBV20-1
SAYATRQSRYGYT
>TRBJ1-5|TRBV20-1
SASPQSEQPQH
>TRBJ1-5|TRBV7-8
ASSLGRISNQPQH
>TRBJ2-1|TRBV7-6
ASSLRISSEQF